These 30 T cell receptor beta chains were all obtained from the same sample, sequenced in a study of T cell responses to AZD1222 COVID-19 vaccine. Profiling relied on immunoSEQ multiplex PCR, and the TCRdb table lists in-frame clones only, not all of them. The profile shows around 140,000 clones, roughly 89% of them singletons. The sequencing used peripheral blood, collected on day 0 of AZD1222 vaccination. These receptors came from an adult in good health.

The chain carries TRBV4-2 and TRBJ2-2; D might be TRBD2 (6 bases). In germline, CDR1 is LGHNA, CDR2 YNFKEQ. CDR3 length: 14 amino acids. V lost 4 bases and J 7 bases, leaving 13 bases between the germline ends. The CDR3 DNA reads as TGTGCCAGCAGCCCGGGGGAGGCGGTCGGGGAGCTGTTTTTT. It is translated as CASSPGEAVGELFF.

The chain recombines TRBV13 with TRBJ1-1; no clear D. This CDR3 has 15 residues. The germline V and J ends were trimmed by 0 bases and 0 bases, with 8 bases remaining between them. CDR1 and CDR2 from the germline V gene are PRHDT and FYEKMQ (reference sequence). The CDR3 reads CASSLGVRMNTEAFF. The CDR3 DNA sequence: TGTGCCAGCAGCTTAGGAGTACGGATGAACACTGAAGCTTTCTTT.

The chain carries TRBV7-2 and TRBJ2-7; a weak D match, TRBD2 (6 bases). CDR1 and CDR2 (germline): SGHTA, FQGNSA. V gave up 3 bases and J gave up 4 bases, with 16 bases separating them. This CDR3 comprises 15 residues. The CDR3 coding sequence is TGTGCCAGCAGCTTTGGCACTGGGGGGTTTTACGAGCAGTACTTC. Its protein is CASSFGTGGFYEQYF.

The chain carries TRBV28 and TRBJ1-4, with D unclear. The CDR3 extends over 11 amino acids. CDR1 is MDHEN and CDR2 is SYDVKM in the germline V gene. The ends were cut back, 4 bases at V and 12 bases at J, with 9 bases in the middle. The CDR3 reads CASSWDRELFF. For the CDR3, the DNA is TGTGCCAGCAGTTGGGATCGGGAACTGTTTTTT. The variable domain in full, completed from reference TRBV28 and TRBJ1-4, reads DVKVTQSSRYLVKRTGEKVFLECVQDMDHENMFWYRQDPGLGLRLIYFSYDVKMKEKGDIPEGYSVSREKKERFSLILESASTNQTSMYLCASSWDRELFFGSGTQLSVL.

CDR3 DNA: TGCGCCAGCAGCCGGAACAGGGAGTACTACGAGCAGTACTTC. Encoded protein: CASSRNREYYEQYF. The chain uses TRBV4-1 and TRBJ2-7; D may be TRBD1 (6 bases). Germline V gives CDR1 MGHRA, CDR2 YSYEKL. Trimming took 4 bases from V and 3 from J, leaving 13 bases between them. There are 14 residues in the CDR3.

This clone was detected once. The rearrangement joins TRBV7-9 to TRBJ2-3; no reliable D call. The CDR3 length is 13 residues. The V end was cut by 0 bases, the J end by 5 bases, with 6 bases between. Looked up from germline, CDR1 is SEHNR and CDR2 is FQNEAQ (reference sequence). CDR3 sequence: CASSLATGDTQYF. Written as DNA, the CDR3 is TGTGCCAGCAGCTTAGCAACGGGAGATACGCAGTATTTT.

The J gene is TRBJ2-3, the V gene TRBV27; no reliable D call. This CDR3 region has 18 residues. Germline CDR1 MNHEY, CDR2 SMNVEV (reference sequence). The V end lost 0 bases, the J end lost 2 bases, and 18 bases lay between the germline ends. The CDR3 DNA reads as TGTGCCAGCAGTTTATCGTTCGCTACGGGCTTGTCCACAGATACGCAGTATTTT. It yields the protein CASSLSFATGLSTDTQYF.

This chain uses TRBV6-5 with TRBJ1-1; possible D gene TRBD1, 5 bases. The V gene lost 0 bases and the J gene lost 11 bases, with 13 bases spanning the gap. This CDR3 spans 13 amino acids. Germline V lookup: CDR1 MNHEY, CDR2 SVGAGI. CDR3 bases: TGTGCCAGCAGTTACTCGACGGGGGTGGATGCTTTCTTT. Protein sequence: CASSYSTGVDAFF.

This chain connects TRBV5-1 to TRBJ2-3; the D is unclear. Trimming removed 0 bases at V and 2 bases at J, with 4 bases between. The CDR3 runs 13 residues. CDR1 and CDR2 (germline): SGHRS, YFSETQ. CDR3 region: CASSLGFTDTQYF. The CDR3 coding sequence is TGCGCCAGCAGCTTGGGCTTCACAGATACGCAGTATTTT.

CDR3 bases: TGCGCCAGCAGCTTGTTAGCGGGGGACACCGGGGAGCTGTTTTTT. Translated, it gives CASSLLAGDTGELFF. J is TRBJ2-2 and V is TRBV5-1; 9 nucleotides line up with TRBD2. Germline trimming cut 1 base from V and 3 bases from J; bases unmatched to any gene: 1. Germline CDR1 SGHRS, CDR2 YFSETQ. The CDR3 loop spans 15 amino acids.

The rearrangement joins TRBV4-1 to TRBJ2-1; possible D gene TRBD1, 5 bases. The CDR3 is 14 amino acids. V was pared by 6 bases and J by 9 bases, with 18 bases between. The V gene's germline CDR1 is MGHRA and CDR2 YSYEKL. The CDR3 here is CASSHDGAFGEQFF. CDR3 in DNA: TGCGCCAGCAGTCACGATGGGGCGTTTGGTGAGCAGTTCTTC.

The V call is TRBV5-1, the J call TRBJ1-2; the D is unclear. Germline CDR1 and CDR2: SGHRS and YFSETQ. CDR3 length equals 15 residues. The V end lost 7 bases, the J end lost 4 bases, and 20 bases lay between the germline ends. CDR3 in amino acids: CASRLKWEVAYGYTF. The CDR3 DNA sequence: TGCGCCAGCCGTCTAAAGTGGGAGGTCGCCTATGGCTACACCTTC.

The chain carries TRBV6-5 and TRBJ2-7; tentative D call: TRBD2 (5 bases). There are 13 residues in the CDR3. Trimming pared 6 bases from V and 1 base from J, leaving 10 bases between. Germline V gene sequence: CDR1 MNHEY, CDR2 SVGAGI. CDR3: CASSRAGSYEQYF. The CDR3 DNA is TGTGCCAGCAGCCGCGCGGGTTCCTACGAGCAGTACTTC.

The chain joins TRBV2 to TRBJ2-3, with TRBD2 matching 10 bases. CDR3 length: 13 residues. V dropped 6 bases and J dropped 8; count of bases not matched to a gene: 5. Germline CDR1 SNHLY, CDR2 FYNNEI. CDR3 loop: CASRGTSAATQYF. For the CDR3, the DNA is TGTGCCAGCAGGGGGACTAGCGCAGCTACGCAGTATTTT.

The J gene is TRBJ2-5, the V gene TRBV30; D remains ambiguous. In germline, CDR1 is GTSNPN, CDR2 SVGIG (reference sequence). Deletions cut 1 base from V and 7 bases from J, with 13 bases between. The CDR3 has 13 amino acids. CDR3 DNA: TGTGCCTGGAGTGCCCTTTATAGGAGGACCCAGTACTTC. Its translation: CAWSALYRRTQYF.

The chain carries TRBV7-2 and TRBJ1-6; D call uncertain. Germline assignment: CDR1 SGHTA and CDR2 FQGNSA. Trimming took off 2 bases at V and 9 bases at J, with 14 bases between the two ends. The CDR3 loop spans 15 amino acids. The CDR3 sequence: CASSLFVSQRSPLHF. CDR3 bases: TGTGCCAGCAGCTTATTTGTCAGTCAGCGTTCACCCCTCCACTTT.

The V and J genes are TRBV10-3 and TRBJ1-5, with D hard to call. The CDR3 sequence is 13 residues long. CDR1 and CDR2 from the germline V gene are ENHRY and SYGVKD. The V end lost 4 bases, the J end lost 3 bases, and 7 bases lay between the germline ends. The CDR3: CAISVVANQPQHF. The CDR3 nucleotides read TGTGCCATCAGTGTGGTTGCCAATCAGCCCCAGCATTTT.

V and J are TRBV9 and TRBJ2-7, with a tentative D call TRBD2 (6 bases). The CDR3 covers 15 residues. The V and J ends lost 0 bases and 4 bases respectively, with 14 bases between them. Germline loops: CDR1 SGDLS, CDR2 YYNGEE. DNA for the CDR3: TGTGCCAGCAGCGTAGCTACGGGTAGCGGTTACGAGCAGTACTTC. Translated: CASSVATGSGYEQYF.

This clone was picked up a small number of times. The rearrangement joins TRBV6-1 to TRBJ2-7, with 9 bases lining up with TRBD2. CDR1 is MNHNS and CDR2 is SASEGT in the germline V gene. V lost 2 bases to trimming and J lost 1 base; unmatched junction nucleotides: 3. This CDR3 region has 15 residues. Here the CDR3 DNA reads TGTGCCAGCAGTGAACGGCTAGCGGGATCCTACGAGCAGTACTTC. The encoded protein is CASSERLAGSYEQYF.

This chain links TRBV6-5 with TRBJ1-1; maybe TRBD1 (5 bases). The CDR3 is made up of 12 amino acids. Germline values: CDR1 MNHEY, CDR2 SVGAGI. Trimming cost V 9 bases and J 6 bases, with 14 bases left between them. CDR3 in DNA: TGTGCCAGTCCCGGGGGAAATGCTGAAGCTTTCTTT. Its translation is CASPGGNAEAFF.

This chain joins TRBV5-1 and TRBJ2-1, with D unresolved. V lost 0 bases, J lost 2 bases, and 9 bases lay in between. The CDR3 extends over 15 amino acids. The V gene's germline CDR1 is SGHRS and CDR2 YFSETQ. The CDR3 protein is CASSLGQEPYNEQFF. In nucleotides, the CDR3 is TGCGCCAGCAGCTTGGGCCAAGAACCCTACAATGAGCAGTTCTTC.

The J gene is TRBJ2-7, the V gene TRBV6-6, with D perhaps matching TRBD1 (6 bases). V dropped 5 bases and J dropped 1 base, with 15 bases sitting between them. Germline V gene data show CDR1 as MNHNY and CDR2 as SVGAGI (reference sequence). The CDR3 totals 15 residues. CDR3 sequence (DNA): TGTGCCAGCAGTCAATTGGGGGCCCTATCCTACGAGCAGTACTTC. It translates to CASSQLGALSYEQYF.

The chain links TRBV11-2 to TRBJ2-5, with D unclear. V lost 5 bases, J lost 1 base, and 11 bases lay in between. The CDR3 is made up of 14 amino acids. CDR1 and CDR2 (germline): SGHAT, FQNNGV. CDR3 sequence (DNA): TGTGCCAGCAGCCCGACCTGGAGCCAAGAGACCCAGTACTTC. Translation: CASSPTWSQETQYF.

The V and J genes are TRBV5-1 and TRBJ2-1; TRBD1 matches at 9 bases. Trimming took 4 bases from V and 4 from J; bases not matched to a gene: 6. CDR3 length: 15 residues. The germline V gene encodes CDR1 SGHRS and CDR2 YFSETQ. As DNA, the CDR3 is TGCGCCAGCAGCCCTCCGGGACAGGGTTACAATGAGCAGTTCTTC. This encodes CASSPPGQGYNEQFF.

This chain uses TRBV2 with TRBJ1-1, with D perhaps matching TRBD1 (6 bases). Germline V gene sequence: CDR1 SNHLY, CDR2 FYNNEI. The CDR3 covers 15 residues. V lost 6 bases and J 0 bases, leaving 14 bases between the germline ends. CDR3: CASSSSGTLNTEAFF. The CDR3 DNA reads TGTGCCAGCAGCTCCTCCGGGACACTGAACACTGAAGCTTTCTTT.

The V gene is TRBV10-2, the J gene TRBJ2-7, with 11 bases identical to TRBD2. The ends lost 6 bases at V and 2 bases at J; junction bases unmatched: 6. The CDR3 length is 15 residues. CDR1 WSHSY and CDR2 SAAADI come from the germline V gene. CDR3 loop: CASSQLAGVPYEQYF. CDR3 bases: TGCGCCAGCAGCCAACTAGCGGGAGTGCCCTACGAGCAGTACTTC.

The chain couples TRBV24-1 to TRBJ2-1; D call uncertain. The CDR3 covers 15 residues. V lost 2 bases, J lost 5 bases, and 12 bases lay in between. Germline V gene lookup returns CDR1 KGHDR and CDR2 SFDVKD. CDR3 in DNA: TGTGCCACCAGTGATTCTCGTAACTTCGACAATGAGCAGTTCTTC. Translated, it gives CATSDSRNFDNEQFF.

V usage is TRBV7-3 and J usage is TRBJ2-3; 13 bases align to TRBD2. This CDR3 is 18 amino acids long. The germline gives CDR1 SGHTA, CDR2 FQGTGA. V shed 5 bases and J 0 bases; nucleotides not matched to a gene: 8. The CDR3 DNA follows: TGTGCCAGCAGCCCCGGACTAGCGGGGGATCTTAGCACAGATACGCAGTATTTT. It yields the protein CASSPGLAGDLSTDTQYF.

This chain connects TRBV30 to TRBJ1-1, with D tentatively TRBD1 (5 bases). The V and J ends lost 3 bases and 3 bases respectively, with 11 bases between them. This CDR3 is built from 13 residues. Germline V CDR1 and CDR2: GTSNPN, SVGIG (reference sequence). CDR3 region: CAWSLGGDTEAFF. For the CDR3, the DNA is TGTGCCTGGAGCCTAGGAGGGGACACTGAAGCTTTCTTT.

V usage is TRBV5-1 and J usage is TRBJ1-2; D unresolved. V was clipped by 3 bases and J by 10 bases, with 25 bases between them. The CDR3 is 16 amino acids. Germline lookup yields CDR1 SGHRS and CDR2 YFSETQ. The CDR3 sequence: CASSYRSDRALPFYTF. Here the CDR3 DNA reads TGCGCCAGCAGCTATCGTTCGGACCGGGCCCTCCCTTTCTACACCTTC.